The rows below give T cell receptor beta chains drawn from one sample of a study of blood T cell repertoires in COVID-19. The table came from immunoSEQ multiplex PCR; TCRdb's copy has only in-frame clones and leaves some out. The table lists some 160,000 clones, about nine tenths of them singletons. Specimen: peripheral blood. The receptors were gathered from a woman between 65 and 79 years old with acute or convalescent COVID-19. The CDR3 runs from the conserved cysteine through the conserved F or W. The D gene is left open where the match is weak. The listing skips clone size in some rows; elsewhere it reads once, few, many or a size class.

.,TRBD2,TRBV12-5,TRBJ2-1,TGTGCTAGTGGGGGAGATAGCGGGAGGCCTCCAGAGCAGTTCTTC,CASGGDSGRPPEQFF
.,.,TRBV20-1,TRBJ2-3,TGCAGTGCTAGTTCCATTCCCGGAGATACGCAGTATTTT,CSASSIPGDTQYF
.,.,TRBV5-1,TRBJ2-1,TGCGCCAGCAGCCCCGACACATACAATGAGCAGTTCTTC,CASSPDTYNEQFF
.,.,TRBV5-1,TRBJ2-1,TGCGCCAGCAGCTTGGACGCCCTGAGCGAGCAGTTCTTC,CASSLDALSEQFF
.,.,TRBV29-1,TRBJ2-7,TGCAGCGTTGCCAGGGCTCAGTACGAGCAGTACTTC,CSVARAQYEQYF
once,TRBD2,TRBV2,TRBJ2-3,TGTGCCAGCAGCGGACTAGCGGGGGGGGGAGATACGCAGTATTTT,CASSGLAGGGDTQYF
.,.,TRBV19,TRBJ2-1,TGTGCCAGTAGTATAGTAGGCAGGGCGTATGAGCAGTTCTTC,CASSIVGRAYEQFF
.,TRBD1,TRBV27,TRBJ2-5,TGTGCCAGCAGTTTATACAGGGGACGGAGAGAGACCCAGTACTTC,CASSLYRGRRETQYF
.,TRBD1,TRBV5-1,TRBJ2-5,TGCGCCAGCAGCCTAGGGACAGCCCAAGAGACCCAGTACTTC,CASSLGTAQETQYF
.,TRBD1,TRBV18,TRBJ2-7,TGTGCCAGCTCACCAAGTGTTGGGACAGGGGGCTTCGAGCAGTACTTC,CASSPSVGTGGFEQYF
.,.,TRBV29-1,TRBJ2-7,TGCAGCGTTGAATTAGAGGGCTACGAGCAGTACTTC,CSVELEGYEQYF
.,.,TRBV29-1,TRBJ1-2,TGCAGCGTTGCGAGTGGTAGGGGCAGAGCCTATGGCTACACCTTC,CSVASGRGRAYGYTF
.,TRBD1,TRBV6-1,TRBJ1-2,TGTGCCAGCAGTGAAGCGCTGGACAGGGTCGGTGGCTACACCTTC,CASSEALDRVGGYTF
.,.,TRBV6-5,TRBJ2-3,TGTGCCAGCACGCGGACAGTCTTGCTCACAGATACGCAGTATTTT,CASTRTVLLTDTQYF
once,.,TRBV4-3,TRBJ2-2,TGCGCCAGCAGCCAAGGACAGGAGAACACCGGGGAGCTGTTTTTT,CASSQGQENTGELFF
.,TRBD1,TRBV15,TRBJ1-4,TGTGCCACCAGCAGAGATGGGACAGGGGGAGAAAAACTGTTTTTT,CATSRDGTGGEKLFF
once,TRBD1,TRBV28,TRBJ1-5,TGTGCCAGCAGCCAGGGACAGGGGAATCAGCCCCAGCATTTT,CASSQGQGNQPQHF
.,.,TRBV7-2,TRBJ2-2,TGTGCCAGCAGCTTGATGGGGCCAGCGAACACCGGGGAGCTGTTTTTT,CASSLMGPANTGELFF
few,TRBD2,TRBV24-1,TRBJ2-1,TGTGCCACCAGTGATCGAGGACTAGCGGGAGGCGGACGGGAGCAGTTCTTC,CATSDRGLAGGGREQFF
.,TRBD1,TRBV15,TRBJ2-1,TGTGCCACCAGCCAAGGACAGGGCATCTACAATGAGCAGTTCTTC,CATSQGQGIYNEQFF
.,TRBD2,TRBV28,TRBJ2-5,TGTGCCAGCAGCCCCGGGGGGGCCTTAGAGACCCAGTACTTC,CASSPGGALETQYF
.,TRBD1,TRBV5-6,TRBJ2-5,TGTGCCAGCAGCTTGTATGGACAGGGGGAAGAGACCCAGTACTTC,CASSLYGQGEETQYF
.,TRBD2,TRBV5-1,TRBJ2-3,TGCGCCAGCAGCTGGGGTCGGGGGGAGGTAGATACGCAGTATTTT,CASSWGRGEVDTQYF
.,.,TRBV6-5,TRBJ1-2,TGTGCCAGCAGAAACGGGGGTGCTCGCCATGGCTACACCTTC,CASRNGGARHGYTF
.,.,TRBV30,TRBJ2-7,TGTGCCTGGAGCAACCCCGGTAAGAGCTCCTACGAGCAGTACTTC,CAWSNPGKSSYEQYF
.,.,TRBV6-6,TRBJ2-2,TGTGCCAGCAGTTCAGCAGGGGCCCGCACCGGGGAGCTGTTTTTT,CASSSAGARTGELFF
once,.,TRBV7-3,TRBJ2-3,TGTGCCAGCAGCTCACAGGGCAGCCTTAGCACAGATACGCAGTATTTT,CASSSQGSLSTDTQYF
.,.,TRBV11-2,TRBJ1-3,TGTGCCAGCAGCTTAGGGAGCCTCAGAACGGATGGAAACACCATATATTTT,CASSLGSLRTDGNTIYF
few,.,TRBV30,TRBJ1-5,TGTGCCTGGGCCCCCGGGGGGCGGAATAGCAATCAGCCCCAGCATTTT,CAWAPGGRNSNQPQHF
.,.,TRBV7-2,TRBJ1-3,TGTGCCAGCAGGGACTTTGGAAACACCATATATTTT,CASRDFGNTIYF
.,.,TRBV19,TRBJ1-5,TGCGCGGCTCGGGCGGGGGGGATAGATCAGCCCCAGCATTTT,CAARAGGIDQPQHF
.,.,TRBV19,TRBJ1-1,TGTGCCAGTAGTGCCCGGGTCACTGAAGCTTTCTTT,CASSARVTEAFF
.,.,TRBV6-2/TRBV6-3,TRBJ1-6,TGTGCCAGCAACCCTCACTCCGGGGGGCGAAATTCACCCCTCCACTTT,CASNPHSGGRNSPLHF
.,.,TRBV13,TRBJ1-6,TGTGCCAGCAGCCGCCTTGCGGGGGCTTATAATTCACCCCTCCACTTT,CASSRLAGAYNSPLHF
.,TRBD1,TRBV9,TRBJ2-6,TGTGCCAGCAAAGCAGGGGGAAGCTCTGGGGCCAACGTCCTGACTTTC,CASKAGGSSGANVLTF
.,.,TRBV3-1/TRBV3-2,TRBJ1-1,TGTGCCAGCAGCCGAGCGGAGGGAAACACTGAAGCTTTCTTT,CASSRAEGNTEAFF
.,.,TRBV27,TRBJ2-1,TGTGCCAGCGGAGCGGAATTCTCCTACAATGAGCAGTTCTTC,CASGAEFSYNEQFF
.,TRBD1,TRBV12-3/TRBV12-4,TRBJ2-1,TGTGCCAGCAGTCCAGGGACAGGGGTTGCGCAGTTCTTC,CASSPGTGVAQFF
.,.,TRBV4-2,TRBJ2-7,TGTGCCAGCAGCCAAAATGCCGGGAGCGACACCTACGAGCAGTACTTC,CASSQNAGSDTYEQYF
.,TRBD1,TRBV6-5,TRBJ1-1,TGTGCCAGCAGTTACCGCGGGACAGGGCGGGGGACTGAAGCTTTCTTT,CASSYRGTGRGTEAFF
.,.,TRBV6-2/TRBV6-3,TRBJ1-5,TGTGCCAGCAGTTACTCTGCAGTTTATAGCAATCAGCCCCAGCATTTT,CASSYSAVYSNQPQHF
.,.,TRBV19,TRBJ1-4,TGTGCCAGTAGTATCTCTCGGGGGGAAAAACTGTTTTTT,CASSISRGEKLFF
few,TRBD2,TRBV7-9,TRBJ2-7,TGTGCCAGCAGCCCCGGACTAGCGGGACCACGAGGTCTCTACGAGCAGTACTTC,CASSPGLAGPRGLYEQYF
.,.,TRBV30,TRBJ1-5,TGTGCCTGGAGTGGTAGGGGCGGGACTCAGCCCCAGCATTTT,CAWSGRGGTQPQHF
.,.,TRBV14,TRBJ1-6,TGTGCCAGCAGCCAAGAGCGCAGGGAAGTAATTAATTCACCCCTCCACTTT,CASSQERREVINSPLHF
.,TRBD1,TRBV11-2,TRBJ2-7,TGTGCCAGCAGGGACAGGGTGACCTACGAGCAGTACTTC,CASRDRVTYEQYF
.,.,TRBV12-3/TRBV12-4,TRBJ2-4,TGTGCCAGCCAAGCCAAAAACATTCAGTACTTC,CASQAKNIQYF
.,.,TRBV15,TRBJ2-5,TGTGCCACCAGCAGAGATATTCAAGAGACCCAGTACTTC,CATSRDIQETQYF
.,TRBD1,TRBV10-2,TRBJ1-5,TGCGCCAGCAAGACAGGGGGCGGCAATCAGCCCCAGCATTTT,CASKTGGGNQPQHF
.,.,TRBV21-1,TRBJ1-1,TGTGCCAGCTTACAGGGGCGGCAAGTCACTGAAGCTTTCTTT,CASLQGRQVTEAFF
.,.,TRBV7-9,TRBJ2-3,TGTGCCAGCAGTTCTAAAGGAACGGGAGATACGCAGTATTTT,CASSSKGTGDTQYF
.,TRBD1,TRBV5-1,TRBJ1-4,TGCGCCAGCAGCTCGGGACAGCCCAATGAAAAACTGTTTTTT,CASSSGQPNEKLFF
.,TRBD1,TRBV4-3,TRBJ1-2,TGCGCCAGCAGCCAAGATTTGACAGGGGGCCTACGAGTTTATGGCTACACCTTC,CASSQDLTGGLRVYGYTF
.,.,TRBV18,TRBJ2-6,TGTGCCAGCTCACCGAATAGTCCCACTGGGGCCAACGTCCTGACTTTC,CASSPNSPTGANVLTF
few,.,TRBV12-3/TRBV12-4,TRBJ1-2,TGTGCCAGCAGTTTAGGACGGACTTATGGCTACACCTTC,CASSLGRTYGYTF